The TCR beta chain described here comes from a study of neoadjuvant anti-PD-1 for oral cavity cancer. Whole-study context: Patients without progression got a fourth dose around day 43.

Cohort: HPV-negative, locally advanced oral cavity squamous cell carcinoma patients. Analysis of PBMCs was direct, with no culture step. Profiled with immunoSEQ multiplex PCR; TCRdb holds only in-frame clones, not every one. This sample has roughly 13,000 clones, with 60% to 80% found just once. This CDR3 comprises 16 residues. Germline V lookup: CDR1 SGHRS, CDR2 YFSETQ. Trimming removed 0 bases at V and 0 bases at J, with 13 bases between. The origin of this receptor is a person aged 35-80 years with oral cavity squamous cell carcinoma. The rearrangement joins TRBV5-1 to TRBJ2-7; no reliable D call. The specimen was PBMCs, collected before nivolumab (anti-PD-1) treatment. The CDR3 loop is CASSLVSFDTSYEQYF. In DNA, the CDR3 is TGCGCCAGCAGCTTGGTATCTTTTGATACCTCCTACGAGCAGTACTTC. The entire variable domain, with the rest obtained from reference TRBV5-1 and TRBJ2-7, is as follows: KAGVTQTPRYLIKTRGQQVTLSCSPISGHRSVSWYQQTPGQGLQFLFEYFSETQRNKGNFPGRFSGRQFSNSRSEMNVSTLELGDSALYLCASSLVSFDTSYEQYFGPGTRLTVT.